The sample holds a few counts of the clone carrying this T cell receptor (beta chain). Its antigen is not known. Here immunoSEQ multiplex PCR was the method, and the copy in TCRdb shows in-frame clones only, minus some. Among over a million clones, approximately 80% were seen once, and the ten largest hold 0.6% to 0.75%. The ends lost 11 bases at V and 8 bases at J; junction bases unmatched: 9. Per the germline V gene, CDR1 is LNHDA and CDR2 is SQIVND (reference sequence). There are 12 residues in the CDR3. The source of the sample is a study of shared clonotypes between healthy human individuals. Points from the study as a whole: Clonotypes shared by all four sorted-subset donors had higher generation probabilities than non-shared clonotypes. In a handful of donors, around 5% of naive CD4 clonotypes appeared in common.

Within Nashville, Tennessee resided all donors, each a Caucasian adult. Specimen: memory CD4+ T cells from PBMCs. As for subset: CD45RA-negative fraction. The sequence was obtained from a man between 18 and 35 years old in good health. Some clones in this sample may be carry-over from other donors' samples. The J gene is TRBJ1-2, the V gene TRBV19, with 9 bases aligning to TRBD1. The CDR3 nucleotides are TGTGCCCGGGACAGGGAAATGTGGGGCTACACCTTC. Translating it yields CARDREMWGYTF.